Each of the 5 T cell receptor beta chains below was sequenced from the same sample in a study of blood T cell repertoires in COVID-19. The protocol was immunoSEQ multiplex PCR, while the TCRdb copy is restricted to in-frame clones and leaves out a portion. The repertoire holds approximately 250,000 clones, with approximately 91% as singletons. The sequenced sample consisted of PBMCs or T cells enriched from blood (not recorded which). All receptors derive from a woman in her twenties or thirties who had recovered from COVID-19.

The chain joins TRBV9 to TRBJ2-3; 10 bases align to TRBD2. Losses at the gene ends were 2 bases for V and 2 bases for J; bases not matched to a gene: 2. The CDR3 spans 15 residues. Germline assignment: CDR1 SGDLS and CDR2 YYNGEE. This CDR3 is CASSVGLADTDTQYF. DNA of the CDR3: TGTGCCAGCAGCGTTGGACTAGCGGACACAGATACGCAGTATTTT.

The V gene is TRBV2, the J gene TRBJ1-2; D may be TRBD1 (6 bases). The CDR3 loop spans 12 amino acids. The germline gives CDR1 SNHLY, CDR2 FYNNEI. V was trimmed by 11 bases and J by 8 bases, leaving 18 bases between them. This CDR3 reads CASTRDNYGYTF. CDR3 DNA sequence: TGTGCCTCAACGAGGGACAATTACGGCTACACCTTC.

This chain links TRBV28 with TRBJ1-3; possible D gene TRBD1, 5 bases. The V gene's germline CDR1 is MDHEN and CDR2 SYDVKM. V gave up 2 bases and J gave up 0 bases, with 14 bases separating them. This CDR3 region has 17 residues. The CDR3 DNA follows: TGTGCCAGCAGTTTAAGTACAGGACCAAGCTCTGGAAACACCATATATTTT. The encoded protein is CASSLSTGPSSGNTIYF.

V usage is TRBV6-5 and J usage is TRBJ1-1; 9 bases agree with TRBD1. The CDR3 covers 14 residues. With 7 bases clipped from V and 4 bases from J, the junction kept 7 bases outside the gene matches. Germline loops: CDR1 MNHEY, CDR2 SVGAGI. The CDR3 spells CASTPGTGRTEAFF. The CDR3 DNA reads TGTGCCAGCACCCCCGGGACAGGGCGCACTGAAGCTTTCTTT.

The rearrangement uses TRBV24-1 and TRBJ1-2; TRBD1 might be the D (5 bases). Trimming removed 8 bases at V and 5 bases at J, with 14 bases between. The CDR3 is 13 residues long. Germline CDR1 reads KGHDR; CDR2 reads SFDVKD. The CDR3 bases are TGTGCCACCACAGACAGTACTGGGTATGGCTACACCTTC. Residues: CATTDSTGYGYTF.